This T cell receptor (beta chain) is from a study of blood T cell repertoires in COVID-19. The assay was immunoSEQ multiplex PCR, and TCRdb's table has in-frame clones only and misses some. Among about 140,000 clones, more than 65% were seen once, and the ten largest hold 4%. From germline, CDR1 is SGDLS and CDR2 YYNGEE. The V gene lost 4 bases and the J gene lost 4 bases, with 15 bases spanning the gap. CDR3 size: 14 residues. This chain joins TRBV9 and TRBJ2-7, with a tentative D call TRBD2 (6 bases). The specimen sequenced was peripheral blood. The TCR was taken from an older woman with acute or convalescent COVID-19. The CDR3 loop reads CASSLGLTFYEQYF. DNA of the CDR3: TGTGCCAGCAGCCTAGGACTAACCTTTTACGAGCAGTACTTC.